These 30 T cell receptor beta chains came from one sample sequenced in a study of T cell responses to AZD1222 COVID-19 vaccine. Some clones are missing from TCRdb's copy, which holds only in-frame ones; the method was immunoSEQ multiplex PCR. The sample shows approximately 100,000 clones, 70% to 90% of them seen only once. Material: peripheral blood, obtained on day 0 of AZD1222 vaccination. These receptors all stem from an adult in good health.

V and J are TRBV12-3 or TRBV12-4 and TRBJ1-6; possible D gene TRBD1, 5 bases. Trimming pared 8 bases from V and 10 bases from J, leaving 12 bases between. The CDR3 spans 12 residues. The CDR3 loop reads CASSRQQSPLHF. Here the CDR3 DNA reads TGTGCCAGCTCCAGACAGCAGTCACCCCTCCACTTT.

The chain recombines TRBV9 with TRBJ2-3; tentatively, D is TRBD1 (6 bases). Trimming took off 0 bases at V and 2 bases at J, with 25 bases between the two ends. The V gene's germline CDR1 is SGDLS and CDR2 YYNGEE. The CDR3 totals 20 residues. DNA of the CDR3: TGTGCCAGCAGCGTAGCGGCAGGGGTTGGATTTAGGGGATACACAGATACGCAGTATTTT. The encoded protein is CASSVAAGVGFRGYTDTQYF.

This clone appeared a few times. Mismatch with germline at one junction end may stem from a read error. The chain has TRBV12-3 or TRBV12-4 and TRBJ2-1; D may correspond to TRBD1 or TRBD2 (5 bases each). This CDR3 is built from 13 residues. CDR3 sequence (DNA): TGTGCCAGCACTTTAGTGGGGGAGAATGAGCAGTTCTTC. It encodes CASTLVGENEQFF.

This chain links TRBV4-1 with TRBJ2-7; 7 bases line up with TRBD2. V lost 6 bases to trimming and J lost 6 bases; unmatched junction nucleotides: 14. Germline-derived CDR1 and CDR2 are MGHRA and YSYEKL. The CDR3 covers 15 residues. In DNA, the CDR3 is TGCGCCAGCAGTCAGACCGGACTAGTTTCGCGCGAGCAGTACTTC. It yields the protein CASSQTGLVSREQYF.

The chain is built from TRBV3-1 (or the pseudogene TRBV3-2) and TRBJ1-2; D perhaps matches TRBD1 (5 bases). The CDR3 totals 15 residues. Germline V lookup: CDR1 LGHDT, CDR2 YNNKEL (reference sequence). The V end was cut by 4 bases, the J end by 7 bases, with 19 bases between. CDR3 region: CASSPQGRRGGGYTF. The CDR3 DNA sequence: TGTGCCAGCAGCCCCCAGGGTAGGAGGGGAGGTGGCTACACCTTC.

CDR3 residues: CASSPDGGRDFTQDTQYF. CDR3 sequence (DNA): TGTGCCAGCAGTCCGGATGGGGGACGGGACTTTACACAAGATACGCAGTATTTT. The chain is built from TRBV25-1 and TRBJ2-3; D perhaps matches TRBD2 (6 bases). This CDR3 has 18 residues. V shed 5 bases and J shed 5 bases, with 26 bases lying between them. Germline loops: CDR1 MGHDK, CDR2 SYGVNS.

This chain links TRBV7-8 with TRBJ2-7; 11 nucleotides line up with TRBD2. CDR1 is SGHVS, CDR2 FQNEAQ, per germline. This CDR3 is built from 15 residues. Trimming removed 5 bases from V and 3 bases from J; junction bases left unmatched: 6. CDR3 amino acids: CASSQLAGVFYEQYF. CDR3 nucleotides: TGTGCCAGCAGCCAACTAGCGGGGGTATTCTACGAGCAGTACTTC.

This clone appeared many times. This chain joins TRBV6-2 or TRBV6-3 and TRBJ2-7; TRBD2 aligns across 9 bases. CDR3 length: 11 amino acids. Trimming at V came to 6 bases and at J to 9 bases, leaving 3 bases not matched to a gene. Germline CDR1 MNHEY, CDR2 SVGEGT. The CDR3 loop reads CASSGTSRQYF. The CDR3, as DNA: TGTGCCAGCAGCGGGACTAGCAGGCAGTACTTC.

The chain recombines TRBV9 with TRBJ1-5; 7 bases line up with TRBD1. CDR1 is SGDLS and CDR2 is YYNGEE in the germline V gene. V lost 2 bases to trimming and J lost 0 bases; unmatched junction nucleotides: 2. This CDR3 spans 15 amino acids. DNA for the CDR3: TGTGCCAGCAGCGTCGGGACAGCTAGCAATCAGCCCCAGCATTTT. Protein sequence: CASSVGTASNQPQHF.

This rearrangement joins TRBV3-1 (or the pseudogene TRBV3-2) to TRBJ2-3, with D perhaps TRBD1 (6 bases). The V end was cut by 4 bases, the J end by 1 base, with 12 bases between. Germline loops: CDR1 LGHDT, CDR2 YNNKEL (reference sequence). The CDR3 length is 15 residues. CDR3 in DNA: TGTGCCAGCAGCCCACAGGGTCGGGGCACAGATACGCAGTATTTT. Translating it yields CASSPQGRGTDTQYF.

The chain recombines TRBV19 with TRBJ1-5, with TRBD1 matching over 7 bases. The CDR3 extends over 14 amino acids. Germline V CDR1 and CDR2: LNHDA, SQIVND (reference sequence). The J segment lost 4 bases and the V segment lost 3 bases, leaving 3 bases of the junction unmatched. CDR3 sequence (DNA): TGTGCCAGTAGTATCGACAGGGCTAATCAGCCCCAGCATTTT. This encodes CASSIDRANQPQHF. Filled out from reference TRBV19 and TRBJ1-5, the complete variable domain reads DGGITQSPKYLFRKEGQNVTLSCEQNLNHDAMYWYRQDPGQGLRLIYYSQIVNDFQKGDIAEGYSVSREKKESFPLTVTSAQKNPTAFYLCASSIDRANQPQHFGDGTRLSIL.

The chain couples TRBV5-1 to TRBJ2-5, with TRBD1 matching over 9 bases. With 6 bases clipped from V and 3 bases from J, the junction kept 6 bases outside the gene matches. Germline values: CDR1 SGHRS, CDR2 YFSETQ. The CDR3 totals 14 residues. The CDR3 reads CASNSGTGKETQYF. DNA for the CDR3: TGCGCCAGCAACTCCGGGACAGGGAAAGAGACCCAGTACTTC.

The chain employs TRBV15 and TRBJ1-5, with D perhaps TRBD1 (5 bases). Germline-derived CDR1 and CDR2 are LNHNV and YYDKDF (reference sequence). The V end lost 0 bases, the J end lost 4 bases, and 16 bases lay between the germline ends. This CDR3 has 17 residues. Written as DNA, the CDR3 is TGTGCCACCAGCAGAGAAGGGGCTCTCTTGGGGAATCAGCCCCAGCATTTT. Its translation is CATSREGALLGNQPQHF.

The V call is TRBV12-3 or TRBV12-4, the J call TRBJ1-1, with D maybe TRBD1 (5 bases). The V end was cut by 6 bases, the J end by 11 bases, with 13 bases between. The CDR3 runs 11 residues. The CDR3, as DNA: TGTGCCAGCAGCTACGGGACGCGGGCTTTCTTT. It encodes CASSYGTRAFF.

V is TRBV27 and J is TRBJ2-5, with TRBD1 as a possible D gene (6 bases). V was trimmed by 6 bases and J by 4 bases, leaving 18 bases between them. Per germline, CDR1 MNHEY and CDR2 SMNVEV (reference sequence). The CDR3 covers 15 residues. CDR3 sequence reads: CASRPPQGRAETQYF. DNA of the CDR3: TGTGCCAGCAGACCACCACAGGGACGGGCAGAGACCCAGTACTTC.

The chain employs TRBV6-5 and TRBJ2-7, with TRBD2 matching over 11 bases. V was clipped by 6 bases and J by 7 bases; unmatched bases: 11. The CDR3 extends over 15 amino acids. In germline, CDR1 is MNHEY, CDR2 SVGAGI. The CDR3 region has the DNA TGTGCCAGCAGACTCACTAGCGGGGGCCCGAGGGAGCAGTACTTC. Encoded protein: CASRLTSGGPREQYF.

The V gene is TRBV28, the J gene TRBJ1-3, with TRBD1 identical over 8 bases. V gave up 7 bases and J gave up 1 base; unmatched junction bases: 3. The CDR3 loop spans 14 amino acids. CDR1 MDHEN and CDR2 SYDVKM come from the germline V gene. The CDR3 DNA reads as TGTGCCAGCATTACAGGGGGATCTGGAAACACCATATATTTT. Translation gives CASITGGSGNTIYF.

The chain recombines TRBV2 with TRBJ2-6; 9 bases match TRBD1. This CDR3 region has 15 residues. CDR1 SNHLY and CDR2 FYNNEI come from the germline V gene. Losses at the gene ends were 7 bases for V and 2 bases for J; bases not matched to a gene: 3. The chain's CDR3 is CASNDRGAGANVLTF. The CDR3 nucleotides read TGTGCCAGCAATGACAGGGGGGCTGGGGCCAACGTCCTGACTTTC.

This clone came up once. V is TRBV7-8 and J is TRBJ1-1; D is perhaps TRBD1 (6 bases). With 5 bases removed from V and 0 bases from J, the gap between germline ends came to 19 bases. CDR1 and CDR2 from the germline V gene are SGHVS and FQNEAQ. CDR3 length: 17 amino acids. The CDR3 region has the DNA TGTGCCAGCAGCAAAGCGCCAGGGGTGCCCATGAACACTGAAGCTTTCTTT. Translated: CASSKAPGVPMNTEAFF.

The CDR3 is CAIGGTGTTYGYTF. The CDR3 DNA follows: TGTGCCATCGGGGGGACAGGGACAACATATGGCTACACCTTC. The chain uses TRBV6-5 and TRBJ1-2; TRBD1 aligns across 9 bases. The CDR3 is 14 residues long. The V gene's germline CDR1 is MNHEY and CDR2 SVGAGI. V dropped 10 bases and J dropped 5; count of bases not matched to a gene: 11.

The V call is TRBV6-5, the J call TRBJ2-7; 10 nucleotides match TRBD1. The CDR3 consists of 15 residues. CDR1 is MNHEY and CDR2 is SVGAGI in the germline V gene. J gave up 4 bases and V 5 bases, and 8 bases lay outside the gene matches. As DNA, the CDR3 is TGTGCCAGCAGTCCCGTGACAGGGGGCGCATACGAGCAGTACTTC. Residues: CASSPVTGGAYEQYF.

This clone was seen just once. The conserved closing phenylalanine or tryptophan is absent in this CDR3, likely reflecting a read error. The V and J genes are TRBV5-6 and TRBJ1-6; D is perhaps TRBD1 (6 bases). The CDR3 is 14 residues long. Trimming stripped 5 bases from V and 7 bases from J, with 13 bases between. Germline V gene sequence: CDR1 SGHDT, CDR2 YYEEEE. CDR3 bases: TGTGCCAGCAGTCGTGACAGGAACAATTCACCCCTCCACCTT. Translation: CASSRDRNNSPLHL.

This sequence joins TRBV12-3 or TRBV12-4 and TRBJ2-3; D unclear. The CDR3 has 12 amino acids. Trimming took off 4 bases at V and 2 bases at J, with 4 bases between the two ends. CDR3 residues: CASSSDTDTQYF. The CDR3 DNA follows: TGTGCCAGCAGTTCTGACACAGATACGCAGTATTTT.

This chain joins TRBV2 and TRBJ2-1; D is undetermined. Germline values: CDR1 SNHLY, CDR2 FYNNEI. V lost 4 bases and J lost 5, with 12 bases in between. CDR3 size: 14 residues. The CDR3 coding sequence is TGTGCCAGCAGTGTCTTTCCCGCCGACAATGAGCAGTTCTTC. It yields the protein CASSVFPADNEQFF.

The V gene is TRBV11-2, the J gene TRBJ1-2; 7 positions agree with TRBD1. Losses at the gene ends were 5 bases for V and 8 bases for J; bases not matched to a gene: 14. There are 15 residues in the CDR3. CDR1 is SGHAT and CDR2 is FQNNGV in the germline V gene. The DNA for the CDR3 is TGTGCCAGCAGCCATGGGACAGCATACAAAACAGGCTACACCTTC. Protein: CASSHGTAYKTGYTF.

The genes are TRBV7-3 and TRBJ2-7; tentative D call: TRBD2 (6 bases). The CDR3 loop spans 15 amino acids. V was clipped by 0 bases and J by 5 bases, with 14 bases between them. Looked up from germline, CDR1 is SGHTA and CDR2 is FQGTGA. The chain's CDR3 is CASSLTSLLADEQYF. The CDR3 DNA follows: TGTGCCAGCAGCTTAACGAGTCTACTAGCCGACGAGCAGTACTTC.

This clone was observed a handful of times. The chain uses TRBV14 and TRBJ1-5; 8 positions agree with TRBD1. Germline trimming cut 3 bases from V and 0 bases from J; bases unmatched to any gene: 10. Germline lookup yields CDR1 SGHDN and CDR2 FVKESK. The length of the CDR3 is 18 residues. Written as DNA, the CDR3 is TGTGCCAGCAGCCATCAGGACAGGGTTCGGGGTAGCAATCAGCCCCAGCATTTT. Amino acids: CASSHQDRVRGSNQPQHF. The full variable domain, rest sourced from reference TRBV14 and TRBJ1-5, is EAGVTQFPSHSVIEKGQTVTLRCDPISGHDNLYWYRRVMGKEIKFLLHFVKESKQDESGMPNNRFLAERTGGTYSTLKVQPAELEDSGVYFCASSHQDRVRGSNQPQHFGDGTRLSIL.

V is TRBV29-1 and J is TRBJ1-1; weak D call: TRBD1 (6 bases). With 4 bases removed from V and 7 bases from J, the gap between germline ends came to 13 bases. Germline CDR1 SQVTM, CDR2 ANQGSEA. The CDR3 loop spans 12 amino acids. CDR3: CSVVWGHGEAFF. CDR3 DNA sequence: TGCAGCGTTGTTTGGGGGCATGGTGAAGCTTTCTTT.

The chain joins TRBV18 to TRBJ2-7; 7 bases align to TRBD1. V dropped 3 bases and J dropped 2; count of bases not matched to a gene: 4. Germline loops: CDR1 KGHSH, CDR2 LQKENI. This CDR3 comprises 14 residues. CDR3 sequence: CASSPGQQTYEQYF. CDR3 nucleotides: TGTGCCAGCTCACCGGGACAGCAAACCTACGAGCAGTACTTC.

About this clone: The junction differs from germline at one of its ends, possibly a read error. The chain is built from TRBV12-3 or TRBV12-4 and TRBJ2-3; TRBD2 is a possible D gene (5 bases). The CDR3 totals 13 residues. The CDR3 reads CASSLKWGAPLHF. The DNA for the CDR3 is TGTGCCAGCAGTTTGAAGTGGGGAGCCCCGCTGCATTTT.